This T cell receptor (beta chain) was identified in a study of OX40 agonist ivuxolimab in advanced cancers. Excluded were patients having autoimmune disease history or systemic immunosuppression. Profiling relied on immunoSEQ multiplex PCR, and the TCRdb table lists in-frame clones only, not all of them. The top ten clones hold over 8.5% of a sample with around 33,000 clones, more than 70% of them seen once. J lost 6 bases, V lost 6 bases, and 8 bases had no gene match. CDR1 is MNHEY and CDR2 is SVGAGI in the germline V gene. The CDR3 loop spans 14 amino acids. The sequence derives from an adult with an advanced solid tumor such as melanoma, head and neck, liver or kidney cancer. The sequencing here drew on CD4+ or CD8+ T cells sorted from blood, taken in a trial of the OX40 agonist ivuxolimab. The chain has TRBV6-5 and TRBJ1-1; 9 bases line up with TRBD1. In DNA, the CDR3 is TGTGCCAGCAGACCCCAAGGACAGGGGTCTGAAGCTTTCTTT. Its protein is CASRPQGQGSEAFF.